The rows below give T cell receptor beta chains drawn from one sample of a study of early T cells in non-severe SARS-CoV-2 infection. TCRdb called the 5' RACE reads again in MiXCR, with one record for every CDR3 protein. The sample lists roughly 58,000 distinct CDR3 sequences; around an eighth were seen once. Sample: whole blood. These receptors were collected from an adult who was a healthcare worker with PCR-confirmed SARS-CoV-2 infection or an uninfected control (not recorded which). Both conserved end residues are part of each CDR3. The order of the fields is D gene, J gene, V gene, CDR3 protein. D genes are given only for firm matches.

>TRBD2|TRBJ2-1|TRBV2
CASGARTRGRTSLTLNEQFF
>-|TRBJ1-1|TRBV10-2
CASSTLSGSAEAFF
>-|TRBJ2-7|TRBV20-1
CSARDWGAGDSYEQYF
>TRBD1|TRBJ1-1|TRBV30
CAWWRNRGPAFF
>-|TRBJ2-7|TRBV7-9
CASSPDRAGYEQYF
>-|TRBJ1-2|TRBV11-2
CASSLGGQLVYGYTF
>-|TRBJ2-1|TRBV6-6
CASSYSWYNEQFF
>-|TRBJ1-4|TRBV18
CASSPALSSQNEKLFF
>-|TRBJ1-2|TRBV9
CASKSGLGYTF
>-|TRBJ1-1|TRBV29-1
CSVEGGGGTEAFF
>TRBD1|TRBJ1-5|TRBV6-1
CAIGDALGGQPQHF
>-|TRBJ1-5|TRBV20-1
CSASRTINQPQHF
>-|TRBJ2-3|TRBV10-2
CASEDSTGFTQYF
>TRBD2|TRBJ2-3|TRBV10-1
CASSEGLAESTDTQYF
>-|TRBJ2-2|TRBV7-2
CASSSGVTGELFF
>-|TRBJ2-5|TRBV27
CASSYSGGGETQYF
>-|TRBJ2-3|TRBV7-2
CASSSRGYLKSLSTDTQYF
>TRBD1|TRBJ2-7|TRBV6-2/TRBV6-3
CASSRGQGWNYEQYF
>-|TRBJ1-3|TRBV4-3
CASSQDIRGNTIYF
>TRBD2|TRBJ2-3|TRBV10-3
CAISESSLRLAGGGDTQYF
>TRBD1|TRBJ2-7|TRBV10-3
CAISEGGQFSYEQYF
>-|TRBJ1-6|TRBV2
CASSYGHLGSPLHF
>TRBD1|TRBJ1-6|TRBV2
CASRLGTGESPLHF
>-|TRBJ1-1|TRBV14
CASSQVGRAVAEAFF
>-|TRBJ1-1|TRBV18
CASSPPPGGTEAFF
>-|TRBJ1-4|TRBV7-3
CASSLNGATNEKLFF
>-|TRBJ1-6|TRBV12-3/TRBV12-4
CASSLTCSPLHF
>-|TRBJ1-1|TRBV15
CATSRDLNTEAFF
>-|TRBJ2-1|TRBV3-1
CASSLGLVWDEQFF
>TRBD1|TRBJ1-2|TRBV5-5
CASSNAPRDRVDGYTF
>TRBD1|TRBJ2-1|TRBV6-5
CASRRDRGVGEQFF
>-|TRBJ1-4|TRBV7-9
CASSLAQVVNEKLFF
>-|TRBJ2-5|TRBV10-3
CAISNQETQYF
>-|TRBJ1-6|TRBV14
CASTGHYNSPLHF
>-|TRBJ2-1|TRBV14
CASSQAWAEWFF
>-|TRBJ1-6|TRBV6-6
CASSYVQSPGPLRF
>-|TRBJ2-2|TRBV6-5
CASSWWGGRTGELFF
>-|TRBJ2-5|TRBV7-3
CASSRDTKETQYF
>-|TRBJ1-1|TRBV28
CASSLWGQGYTEAFF
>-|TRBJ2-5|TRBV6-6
CASSYSLTRETQYF
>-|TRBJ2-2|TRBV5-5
CASSPGVANTGELFF
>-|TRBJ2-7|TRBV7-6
CASSSRRDGGYEQYF